Detailed here is one TCR beta chain. Antigen unknown. This CDR3 contains 15 residues. Germline CDR1 reads LGHDT; CDR2 reads YNNKEL (reference sequence). Each sample yielded at least 6 million isolated PBMCs. The data were obtained in a study of blood T cells in healthy people across ages. Points from the study as a whole: Naive CD4+ cells and diversity were both higher in long-lived donors than in aged donors. Age brought a roughly linear fall in TCR beta diversity measured per million T cells.

PCR was performed a second time for about 7 to 12 cycles using a sample-barcoded 5' primer and a J-beta primer mix. There were at least 3 million CDR3-containing paired-end reads obtained from each sample. TCRdb recomputed calls from the 5' RACE reads with MiXCR, one row per CDR3 protein. Found here are around 750,000 distinct CDR3 sequences, about 55% of them singletons; the top ten hold 40% to 50%. What was sequenced was blood. The sequence was collected from a man older than 75 in good health. This chain links TRBV3-1 with TRBJ2-5; TRBD1 or TRBD2 may be the D gene (5 bases each). The DNA matches TRBJ2-7 better at its end, which makes the J call doubtful. As DNA, the CDR3 is TGTGCCAGCAGCCGGGACGGCGGAGGATTGGCCGAGCAGTACTTC. Translating it yields CASSRDGGGLAEQYF.